A single sample gave rise to the 13 T cell receptor beta chains below, sequenced in a study of blood T cell repertoires in COVID-19 (TCRdb year 2020). The protocol used for the library was the immunoSEQ multiplex PCR assay. Here the immuneACCESS table is served through TCRdb, limited to in-frame sequences with V and J called. Missing clones are a known gap in these copies; in checked studies unresolved V genes cover under half, and the rest lacks a known reason. This sample has 200,000 to 300,000 clones in its table, and approximately 86% of those were observed once. Of the sample, over 1.5% is held by the ten largest clones. Sequencing input: peripheral blood. The receptors originated from a man aged 30 to 39 with active or convalescent COVID-19.

The chain is built from TRBV19 and TRBJ1-1, with a tentative D call TRBD1 (6 bases). The CDR3 sequence is 14 residues long. V gave up 7 bases and J gave up 5 bases, with 17 bases separating them. Germline-derived CDR1 and CDR2 are LNHDA and SQIVND (reference sequence). CDR3 nucleotides: TGTGCCAGTACCTGGTGGGGGGGCCGGACTGAAGCTTTCTTT. Protein product: CASTWWGGRTEAFF.

CDR3 nucleotides: TGTGCCAGCATGAACAGGGGAGGCACAGATACGCAGTATTTT. Encoded protein: CASMNRGGTDTQYF. The chain couples TRBV6-5 to TRBJ2-3; 7 bases fit TRBD1. The V and J ends lost 7 bases and 1 base, in that order; junction bases with no gene match: 5. CDR1 and CDR2 (germline): MNHEY, SVGAGI. The CDR3 is made up of 14 amino acids.

The V call is TRBV7-2, the J call TRBJ2-7; no definite D call. The length of the CDR3 is 15 residues. CDR1 and CDR2 from the germline V gene are SGHTA and FQGNSA. Trimming stripped 4 bases from V and 0 bases from J, with 13 bases between. The CDR3 sequence is CASSSSLSHSYEQYF. The DNA of the CDR3 is TGTGCCAGCAGCTCCTCCTTATCACACTCCTACGAGCAGTACTTC.

The chain employs TRBV9 and TRBJ1-3; 9 bases fit TRBD1. With 2 bases clipped from V and 1 base from J, the junction kept 4 bases outside the gene matches. Germline CDR1 and CDR2: SGDLS and YYNGEE. This CDR3 has 16 amino acids. CDR3 amino acids: CASSVPDRGSGNTIYF. The CDR3 DNA reads TGTGCCAGCAGCGTTCCGGACAGGGGTTCTGGAAACACCATATATTTT.

The chain uses TRBV4-1 and TRBJ1-4; D is uncertain. The CDR3 length is 15 residues. The ends were cut back, 5 bases at V and 0 bases at J, with 10 bases in the middle. CDR1 is MGHRA and CDR2 is YSYEKL in the germline V gene. The CDR3 sequence is CASSAPGTTNEKLFF. The CDR3 DNA follows: TGCGCCAGCAGCGCGCCGGGAACAACTAATGAAAAACTGTTTTTT.

The chain uses TRBV6-5 and TRBJ1-1; D is ambiguous. Germline lookup yields CDR1 MNHEY and CDR2 SVGAGI. The V end lost 8 bases, the J end lost 6 bases, and 19 bases lay between the germline ends. This CDR3 is built from 14 residues. The CDR3 bases are TGTGCCAGCGGCGCGGGGTACTCTCTCTCTGAAGCTTTCTTT. This gives the protein CASGAGYSLSEAFF.

This chain connects TRBV6-5 to TRBJ1-1; the D is unclear. V dropped 6 bases and J dropped 1 base, with 9 bases sitting between them. CDR1 and CDR2 (germline): MNHEY, SVGAGI. This CDR3 spans 13 amino acids. CDR3 amino acids: CASSNSGNTEAFF. The CDR3 DNA sequence: TGTGCCAGCAGCAACTCGGGGAACACTGAAGCTTTCTTT.

This chain uses TRBV5-1 with TRBJ2-5; D is unresolved. The germline V and J ends were trimmed by 0 bases and 5 bases, with 14 bases remaining between them. The V gene's germline CDR1 is SGHRS and CDR2 YFSETQ. The CDR3 runs 15 residues. The CDR3: CASSLVASLPETQYF. CDR3 sequence (DNA): TGCGCCAGCAGCTTGGTGGCTAGTCTTCCGGAGACCCAGTACTTC.

Only one count was recorded for this clone. This rearrangement joins TRBV29-1 to TRBJ1-4, with D uncertain. This CDR3 has 12 amino acids. Germline CDR1 SQVTM, CDR2 ANQGSEA. V lost 3 bases, J lost 8 bases, and 10 bases lay in between. CDR3 residues: CSVESGGEKLFF. CDR3 sequence (DNA): TGCAGCGTTGAGTCGGGTGGGGAAAAACTGTTTTTT.

The rearrangement joins TRBV4-3 to TRBJ2-4; D unresolved. Germline loops: CDR1 LGHNA, CDR2 YSLEER. V was cut by 0 bases and J by 0 bases, with 9 bases left in between. This CDR3 spans 16 amino acids. The CDR3 protein is CASSQEPGVAKNIQYF. DNA of the CDR3: TGCGCCAGCAGCCAAGAGCCAGGCGTAGCCAAAAACATTCAGTACTTC.

The chain joins TRBV11-2 to TRBJ1-6, with a weak D call TRBD1 (5 bases). The CDR3 runs 15 residues. Trimming took 5 bases from V and 9 from J, leaving 17 bases between them. CDR1 is SGHAT and CDR2 is FQNNGV in the germline V gene. The CDR3 sequence is CASSTLRAGGSPLHF. As DNA, the CDR3 is TGTGCCAGCAGCACCCTCAGGGCTGGTGGTTCACCCCTCCACTTT. Full variable domain (rest looked up from reference TRBV11-2 and TRBJ1-6): EAGVAQSPRYKIIEKRQSVAFWCNPISGHATLYWYQQILGQGPKLLIQFQNNGVVDDSQLPKDRFSAERLKGVDSTLKIQPAKLEDSAVYLCASSTLRAGGSPLHFGNGTRLTVT.

V is TRBV9 and J is TRBJ1-3, with 8 bases matching TRBD1. Germline trimming cut 3 bases from V and 0 bases from J; bases unmatched to any gene: 14. The CDR3 loop spans 19 amino acids. Germline V gene sequence: CDR1 SGDLS, CDR2 YYNGEE. The CDR3: CASSEQGETRLTSGNTIYF. The DNA of the CDR3 is TGTGCCAGCAGCGAACAGGGGGAGACGCGTTTGACCTCTGGAAACACCATATATTTT.

The V call is TRBV19, the J call TRBJ2-7, with 9 nucleotides matching TRBD1. The CDR3 runs to 13 residues. The germline V gene encodes CDR1 LNHDA and CDR2 SQIVND (reference sequence). After removal of 5 bases from V and 3 bases from J, the junction contained 2 bases not matched to a gene. CDR3: CASSAGQGYEQYF. In DNA, the CDR3 is TGTGCCAGTAGTGCGGGACAGGGCTACGAGCAGTACTTC.